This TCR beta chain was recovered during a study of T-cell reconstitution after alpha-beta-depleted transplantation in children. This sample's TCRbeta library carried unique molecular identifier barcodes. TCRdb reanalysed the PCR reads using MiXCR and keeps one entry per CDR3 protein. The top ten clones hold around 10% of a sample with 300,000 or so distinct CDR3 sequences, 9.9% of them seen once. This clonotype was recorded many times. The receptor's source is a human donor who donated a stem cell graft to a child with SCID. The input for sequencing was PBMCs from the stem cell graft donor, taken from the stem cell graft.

The CDR3 DNA sequence: TGCGCCAGCAGCTATAGCGGGGATAGCACAGATACGCAGTATTTT. Translation gives CASSYSGDSTDTQYF. The rearrangement joins TRBV5-1 to TRBJ2-3; TRBD2 matches 8 bases. V was clipped by 3 bases and J by 0 bases; unmatched bases: 3. Germline V gene lookup returns CDR1 SGHRS and CDR2 YFSETQ. The CDR3 spans 15 residues.